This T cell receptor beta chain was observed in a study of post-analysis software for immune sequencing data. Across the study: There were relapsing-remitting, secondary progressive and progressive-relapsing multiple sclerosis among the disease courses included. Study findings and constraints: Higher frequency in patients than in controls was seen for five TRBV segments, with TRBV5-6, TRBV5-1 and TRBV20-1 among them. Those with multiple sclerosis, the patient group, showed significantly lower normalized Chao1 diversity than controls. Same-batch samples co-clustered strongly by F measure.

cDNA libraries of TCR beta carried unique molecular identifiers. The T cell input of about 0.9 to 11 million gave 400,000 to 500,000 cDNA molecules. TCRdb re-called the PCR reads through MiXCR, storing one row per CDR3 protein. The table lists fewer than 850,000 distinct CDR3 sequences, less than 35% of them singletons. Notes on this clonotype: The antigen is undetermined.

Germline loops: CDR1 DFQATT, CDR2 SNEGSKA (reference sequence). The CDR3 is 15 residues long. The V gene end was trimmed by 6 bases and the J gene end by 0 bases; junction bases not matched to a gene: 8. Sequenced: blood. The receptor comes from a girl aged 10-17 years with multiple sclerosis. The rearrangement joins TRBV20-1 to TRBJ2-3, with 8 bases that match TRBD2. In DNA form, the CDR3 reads TGCAGTGCGCCCAACGGGGGGGCCAGCACAGATACGCAGTATTTT. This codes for CSAPNGGASTDTQYF.